This paragraph reports one T cell receptor beta chain. TCRdb's copy holds only in-frame clones and misses some; the assay was immunoSEQ multiplex PCR. The table lists over 30,000 clones, around 90% of them singletons. The sample belongs to a study of T cell changes during pregnancy in multiple sclerosis. V lost 6 bases, J lost 1 base, and 6 bases stayed unmatched. The length of the CDR3 is 16 residues. Germline values: CDR1 LNHDA, CDR2 SQIVND (reference sequence). The receptor's source is a female donor in good health, enrolled as a control in a pregnancy study. The V call is TRBV19, the J call TRBJ2-1; 10 bases line up with TRBD2. This specimen consisted of CD4+ T cells from peripheral blood mononuclear cells, obtained in the second trimester of pregnancy. As DNA, the CDR3 is TGTGCCAGTAGGACAATTAGCGGGGGGTCCTACAATGAGCAGTTCTTC. Protein sequence: CASRTISGGSYNEQFF.